Shown below are 13 T cell receptor beta chains from a single sample sequenced in a study of blood T cell repertoires in COVID-19 (TCRdb year 2020). The library relied on the immunoSEQ multiplex PCR assay. Not all clones reach the TCRdb copy of this immuneACCESS table, which keeps in-frame sequences only. Checked studies attribute under half of the gap to unresolved V genes and leave the rest unexplained. The table for this sample lists approximately 300,000 clones; just under 90% of them were counted only once. The leading ten clones occupy more than 9% of the sample. Sequenced material: PBMCs or T cells enriched from blood (not recorded which). These receptors all stem from a woman aged 25 to 39 who had recovered from COVID-19.

V gene TRBV4-2 combines with J gene TRBJ2-7; 9 bases agree with TRBD2. The CDR3 sequence is 17 residues long. V gave up 4 bases and J gave up 3 bases; unmatched junction bases: 13. Germline CDR1 reads LGHNA; CDR2 reads YNFKEQ. CDR3 coding DNA: TGTGCCAGCAGCCTCCCGGGCAGGGCTAGCGGGAACTACGAGCAGTACTTC. Encoded protein: CASSLPGRASGNYEQYF.

This clone was seen a few times. This chain uses TRBV6-2 or TRBV6-3 with TRBJ1-2; D is possibly TRBD1 (6 bases). The germline V gene encodes CDR1 MNHEY and CDR2 SVGEGT. The CDR3 extends over 13 amino acids. The V end lost 5 bases, the J end lost 3 bases, and 10 bases lay between the germline ends. Here the CDR3 reads CASSGWTDYGYTF. As DNA, the CDR3 is TGTGCCAGCAGTGGGTGGACAGACTATGGCTACACCTTC.

V and J are TRBV18 and TRBJ2-3, with a tentative D call TRBD2 (5 bases). Between the trimmed V and J ends, which lost 6 bases and 2 bases, there was a span of 12 bases. Germline CDR1 is KGHSH and CDR2 is LQKENI. This CDR3 comprises 14 residues. This CDR3 is CASSPRVDTDTQYF. CDR3 nucleotide sequence: TGTGCCAGCTCCCCGCGGGTGGACACAGATACGCAGTATTTT.

V usage is TRBV7-2 and J usage is TRBJ1-2; TRBD1 is a possible D gene (6 bases). Trimming stripped 3 bases from V and 2 bases from J, with 10 bases between. Looked up from germline, CDR1 is SGHTA and CDR2 is FQGNSA. The CDR3 totals 14 residues. The CDR3 coding sequence is TGTGCCAGCAGCTTTGGACAGACCAACTATGGCTACACCTTC. Its protein product is CASSFGQTNYGYTF.

V is TRBV6-6 and J is TRBJ2-5; tentative D call: TRBD1 (5 bases). From germline, CDR1 is MNHNY and CDR2 SVGAGI (reference sequence). The CDR3 has 15 residues. V shed 3 bases and J shed 2 bases, with 13 bases lying between them. The CDR3 DNA sequence: TGTGCCAGCAGTTATTTAACGGCAGGGCAAGAGACCCAGTACTTC. Translation gives CASSYLTAGQETQYF.

The gene calls are TRBV29-1 and TRBJ2-5; 8 bases match TRBD2. The CDR3 spans 14 residues. Germline V gene data show CDR1 as SQVTM and CDR2 as ANQGSEA. With V trimmed by 5 bases and J by 1 base, 6 bases remained unmatched. CDR3 residues: CSVTLADFQETQYF. The DNA of the CDR3 is TGCAGCGTTACACTAGCGGACTTCCAAGAGACCCAGTACTTC.

The rearrangement uses TRBV11-2 and TRBJ2-7, with 7 bases matching TRBD2. Germline trimming cut 4 bases from V and 7 bases from J; bases unmatched to any gene: 16. The germline V gene encodes CDR1 SGHAT and CDR2 FQNNGV. This CDR3 has 16 residues. The CDR3 sequence is CASSSSGTTLVVEQYF. The CDR3, as DNA: TGTGCCAGCAGCTCCTCCGGGACTACCCTCGTGGTAGAGCAGTACTTC.

V usage is TRBV5-4 and J usage is TRBJ2-7, with D perhaps TRBD2 (6 bases). CDR1 SGHNT and CDR2 YYREEE come from the germline V gene (reference sequence). The CDR3 covers 15 residues. V lost 3 bases and J lost 3, with 16 bases in between. The CDR3 DNA reads TGTGCCAGCAGCTATGCCCTAGGCGGGATCTACGAGCAGTACTTC. This sequence encodes CASSYALGGIYEQYF.

The V gene is TRBV12-3 or TRBV12-4, the J gene TRBJ2-1, with 7 positions matching TRBD2. The CDR3 consists of 12 residues. V shed 7 bases and J 7 bases; nucleotides not matched to a gene: 4. As DNA, the CDR3 is TGTGCCAGCACTCTCGGGGGGAATGAGCAGTTCTTC. It translates to CASTLGGNEQFF.

The gene calls are TRBV7-8 and TRBJ2-1; TRBD2 matches 12 bases. The ends lost 2 bases at V and 12 bases at J; junction bases unmatched: 5. CDR1 is SGHVS, CDR2 FQNEAQ, per germline. The CDR3 totals 14 residues. The DNA for the CDR3 is TGTGCCAGCAGCTTATCGACTAGCGGGAGCCTGCAGTTCTTC. Amino acids: CASSLSTSGSLQFF.

The chain employs TRBV2 and TRBJ1-6; 10 bases are shared with TRBD1. CDR1 is SNHLY and CDR2 is FYNNEI in the germline V gene. This CDR3 region has 17 residues. J gave up 4 bases and V 2 bases, and 5 bases lay outside the gene matches. The CDR3 sequence is CASSEPGTGAYNSPLHF. The CDR3, as DNA: TGTGCCAGCAGTGAACCCGGGACAGGGGCATATAATTCACCCCTCCACTTT.

This chain connects TRBV2 to TRBJ1-5; 7 bases are a match to TRBD1. Trimming at V came to 6 bases and at J to 4 bases, leaving 3 bases not matched to a gene. Germline V CDR1 and CDR2: SNHLY, FYNNEI. This CDR3 spans 13 amino acids. CDR3 sequence reads: CASSDRVNQPQHF. DNA of the CDR3: TGTGCCAGCAGCGACAGGGTAAATCAGCCCCAGCATTTT.

The chain carries TRBV6-6 and TRBJ2-7; TRBD1 matches at 10 bases. CDR1 and CDR2 (germline): MNHNY, SVGAGI (reference sequence). This CDR3 is built from 13 residues. V was pared by 4 bases and J by 6 bases, with 3 bases of the junction left unmatched. The CDR3 DNA follows: TGTGCCAGCAGTTCCTGGACAGGGGGCGAGCAGTACTTC. Translated, it gives CASSSWTGGEQYF.